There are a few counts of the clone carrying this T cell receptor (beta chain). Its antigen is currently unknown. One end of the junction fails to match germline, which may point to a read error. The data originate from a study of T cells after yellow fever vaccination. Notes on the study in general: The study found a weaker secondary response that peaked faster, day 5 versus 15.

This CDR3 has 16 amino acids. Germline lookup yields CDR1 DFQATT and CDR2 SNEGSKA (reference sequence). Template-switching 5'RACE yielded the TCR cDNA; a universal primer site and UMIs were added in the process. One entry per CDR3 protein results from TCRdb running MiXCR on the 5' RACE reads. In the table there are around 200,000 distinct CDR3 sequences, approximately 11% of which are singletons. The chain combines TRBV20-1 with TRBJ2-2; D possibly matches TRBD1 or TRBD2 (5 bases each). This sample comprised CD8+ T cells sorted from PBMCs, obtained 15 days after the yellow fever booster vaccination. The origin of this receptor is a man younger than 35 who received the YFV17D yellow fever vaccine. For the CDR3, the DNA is TGCAGTGCTAGAGACCGACGGAGATCGGACACCGGGGAGCTTTTTTTT. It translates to CSARDRRRSDTGELFF.